The 8 T cell receptor beta chains presented below share a single source sample, sequenced in a study of Ad26.COV2.S vaccination and SARS-CoV-2 variants (dated by TCRdb to about 2021). The treatment or condition label for this specimen denotes: some 20 received Ad26.COV2.S at low or high dose, single or two shots; roughly 5 received placebo; per-sample allocation not given. Repertoires of vaccine and placebo recipients were sequenced from samples taken on day 63 after the first injection. The receptor library was made with the immunoSEQ multiplex PCR assay. TCRdb holds this immuneACCESS table with in-frame rearrangements only. Some clones are missing; in checked studies, unresolved V genes explain under half, and the rest has no known cause. Within this sample are about 680,000 clones, with around 92% of them counted one time only. In total, the top ten clones hold 1.5% of the sample. Sequenced material: peripheral blood, taken in a trial of Ad26.COV2.S vaccine versus placebo. These receptors all come from a person aged 18-65 years who received the Ad26.COV2.S COVID-19 vaccine or a placebo.

V and J are TRBV6-5 and TRBJ2-1, with D perhaps matching TRBD1 (6 bases). There are 13 residues in the CDR3. V was clipped by 6 bases and J by 7 bases, with 13 bases between them. In germline, CDR1 is MNHEY, CDR2 SVGAGI. In DNA form, the CDR3 reads TGTGCCAGCAGCCTACAGGGTAGGAATGAGCAGTTCTTC. Residues: CASSLQGRNEQFF.

The chain joins TRBV2 to TRBJ2-7; the D gene is possibly TRBD1 (6 bases). Per germline, CDR1 SNHLY and CDR2 FYNNEI. Trimming shortened V by 7 bases and J by 2 bases, and 12 bases separated the two germline ends. This CDR3 is 13 amino acids long. This CDR3 is CASTQDSAYEQYF. The CDR3 region has the DNA TGTGCCAGCACTCAGGACAGCGCCTACGAGCAGTACTTC. The full variable domain, in which reference TRBV2 and TRBJ2-7 provide the parts outside the CDR3, is EPEVTQTPSHQVTQMGQEVILRCVPISNHLYFYWYRQILGQKVEFLVSFYNNEISEKSEIFDDQFSVERPDGSNFTLKIRSTKLEDSAMYFCASTQDSAYEQYFGPGTRLTVT.

V usage is TRBV6-4 and J usage is TRBJ2-2; D is possibly TRBD2 (6 bases). Per germline, CDR1 MRHNA and CDR2 SNTAGT. The CDR3 is 15 amino acids. V lost 5 bases and J lost 5, with 15 bases in between. CDR3 in amino acids: CASSRDFPLTGELFF. DNA for the CDR3: TGTGCCAGCAGTCGGGACTTCCCTCTTACCGGGGAGCTGTTTTTT.

This clone was seen a few times. The chain uses TRBV27 and TRBJ2-7; unclear D gene. Germline CDR1 and CDR2: MNHEY and SMNVEV (reference sequence). V was clipped by 5 bases and J by 3 bases, with 11 bases between them. The CDR3 spans 13 residues. The CDR3 region has the DNA TGTGCCAGCAGTCGGACCGTAGACTACGAGCAGTACTTC. As protein: CASSRTVDYEQYF.

The rearrangement uses TRBV7-2 and TRBJ2-3; the D gene could be TRBD1 or TRBD2 (5 bases each). Germline-derived CDR1 and CDR2 are SGHTA and FQGNSA. V was shortened by 4 bases and J by 6 bases, with 17 bases between the two germline ends. This CDR3 is 15 amino acids long. DNA of the CDR3: TGTGCCAGCAGCTCTCTCGGGGCCCTCGGGGATACGCAGTATTTT. Its translation is CASSSLGALGDTQYF.

The chain combines TRBV7-3 with TRBJ1-6; D uncertain. The germline CDR1 and CDR2 sequences are SGHTA and FQGTGA. V lost 3 bases and J 7 bases, leaving 10 bases between the germline ends. The length of the CDR3 is 14 residues. CDR3 region: CASSFGTANSPLHF. Here the CDR3 DNA reads TGTGCCAGCAGCTTTGGAACAGCAAATTCACCCCTCCACTTT. Full variable domain (outside the CDR3, taken from reference TRBV7-3 and TRBJ1-6): GAGVSQTPSNKVTEKGKYVELRCDPISGHTALYWYRQSLGQGPEFLIYFQGTGAADDSGLPNDRFFAVRPEGSVSTLKIQRTERGDSAVYLCASSFGTANSPLHFGNGTRLTVT.

The chain employs TRBV7-2 and TRBJ2-3, with D possibly matching TRBD2 (5 bases). The CDR3 consists of 17 residues. V gave up 5 bases and J gave up 1 base, with 19 bases separating them. Germline-derived CDR1 and CDR2 are SGHTA and FQGNSA. CDR3 amino acids: CASSHRGSNRGTDTQYF. The CDR3 DNA reads TGTGCCAGCAGCCACCGGGGTAGTAACCGTGGCACAGATACGCAGTATTTT.

V usage is TRBV18 and J usage is TRBJ1-6; 7 bases are a match to TRBD1. CDR3 length: 14 amino acids. V was pared by 6 bases and J by 5 bases, with 4 bases of the junction left unmatched. Per germline, CDR1 KGHSH and CDR2 LQKENI. The CDR3 DNA sequence: TGTGCCAGCTCCGCGGGACAGAATAATTCACCCCTCCACTTT. Its protein is CASSAGQNNSPLHF.